This TCR beta chain was observed in a study of T-cell reconstitution after alpha-beta-depleted transplantation in children. General study findings and limits: Surviving recipient T cells and thymic progenitors produced the high day-60 TCRbeta diversity seen in some patients. Reportedly, alpha-beta T cells present about two months post-transplant originated from several hundred expanded clones of graft origin.

This clonotype was picked up many times. Antigen: not known. This sample's TCRbeta library carried unique molecular identifier barcodes. MiXCR, applied by TCRdb to the PCR reads, yields one record per CDR3 protein. Among thousands of distinct CDR3 sequences listed, approximately 30% were seen once. The germline V gene encodes CDR1 SGHTS and CDR2 YDEGEE. The V gene lost 3 bases and the J gene lost 0 bases, with 3 bases spanning the gap. This CDR3 comprises 12 residues. The sequences come from PBMCs, mostly from graft donor cells, collected 60 days after TCRalphabeta/CD19-depleted stem cell transplant. The J gene is TRBJ2-5, the V gene TRBV5-8; D ambiguous. The clonotype comes from a male patient aged 2-10 years who had a stem cell transplant for acute lymphoblastic leukemia, so the T cells may come from the graft donor. The CDR3 sequence: CASSSYQETQYF. CDR3 sequence (DNA): TGTGCCAGCAGCTCGTACCAAGAGACCCAGTACTTC.